This entry describes one TCR beta chain. Its antigen is not known. Trimming stripped 4 bases from V and 3 bases from J, with 7 bases between. The length of the CDR3 is 13 residues. Germline loops: CDR1 SGHNT, CDR2 YYREEE (reference sequence). Assay: immunoSEQ multiplex PCR; the TCRdb copy retains only in-frame clones and omits some. The sample consists of 77,000 or so clones, about nine tenths of them appearing once. This sample was taken from a study of T cell responses to AZD1222 COVID-19 vaccine. General study points: Recipients of two AZD1222 doses showed rising Spike-specific TCR breadth and depth. Of spike-specific TCRs, nearly half reportedly target regions left unmutated in variants. CD4 TCRs linked to vaccination spanned spike, dominating at 160-218 and 743-854. Mostly white British, mostly female donors; authors suggested clonal diversity may be underestimated.

The sequenced sample was peripheral blood, obtained 28 days after the second AZD1222 dose. This rearrangement joins TRBV5-4 to TRBJ2-2; D gene ambiguous. This receptor was taken from an adult who received the AZD1222 COVID-19 vaccine. The CDR3 nucleotides read TGTGCCAGCAGCGGTAGCTACACCGGGGAGCTGTTTTTT. The encoded protein is CASSGSYTGELFF. Using reference TRBV5-4 and TRBJ2-2 for the parts outside the CDR3, the full variable domain is ETGVTQSPTHLIKTRGQQVTLRCSSQSGHNTVSWYQQALGQGPQFIFQYYREEENGRGNFPPRFSGLQFPNYSSELNVNALELDDSALYLCASSGSYTGELFFGEGSRLTVL.